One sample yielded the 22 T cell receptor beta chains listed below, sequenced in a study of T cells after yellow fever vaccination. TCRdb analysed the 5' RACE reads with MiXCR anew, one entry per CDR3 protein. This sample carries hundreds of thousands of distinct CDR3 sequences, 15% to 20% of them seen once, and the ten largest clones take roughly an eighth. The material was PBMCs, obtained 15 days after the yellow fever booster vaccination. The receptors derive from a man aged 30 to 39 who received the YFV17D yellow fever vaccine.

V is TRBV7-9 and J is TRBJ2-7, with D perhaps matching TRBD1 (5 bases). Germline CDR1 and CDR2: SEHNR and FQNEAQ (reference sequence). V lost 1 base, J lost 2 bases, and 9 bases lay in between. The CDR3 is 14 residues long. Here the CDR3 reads CASSLVVGAYEQYF. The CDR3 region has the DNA TGTGCCAGCAGCTTAGTGGTAGGGGCCTACGAGCAGTACTTC.

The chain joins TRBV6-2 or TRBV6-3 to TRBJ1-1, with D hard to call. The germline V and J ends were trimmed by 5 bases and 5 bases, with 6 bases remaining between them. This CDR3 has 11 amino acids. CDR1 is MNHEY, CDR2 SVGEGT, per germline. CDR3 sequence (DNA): TGTGCCAGCAGTGGTTATACTGAAGCTTTCTTT. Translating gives CASSGYTEAFF.

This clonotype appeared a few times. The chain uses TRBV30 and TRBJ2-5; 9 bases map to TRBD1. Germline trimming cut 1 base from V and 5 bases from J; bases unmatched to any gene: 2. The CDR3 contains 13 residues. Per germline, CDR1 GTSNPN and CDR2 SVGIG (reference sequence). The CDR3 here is CAWSDRGRETQYF. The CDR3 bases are TGTGCCTGGAGTGACAGGGGGCGGGAGACCCAGTACTTC.

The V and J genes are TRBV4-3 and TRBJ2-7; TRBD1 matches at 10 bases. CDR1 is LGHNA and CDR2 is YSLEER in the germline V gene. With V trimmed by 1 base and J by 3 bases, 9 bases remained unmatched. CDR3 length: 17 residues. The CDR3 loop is CASSQGGKGTGVYEQYF. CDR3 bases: TGCGCCAGCAGCCAAGGCGGAAAGGGGACAGGGGTCTACGAGCAGTACTTC.

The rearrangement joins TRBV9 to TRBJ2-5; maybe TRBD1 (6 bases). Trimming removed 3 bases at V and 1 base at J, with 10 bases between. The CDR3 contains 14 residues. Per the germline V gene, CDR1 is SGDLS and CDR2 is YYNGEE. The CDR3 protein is CASSAETGQETQYF. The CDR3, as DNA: TGTGCCAGCAGCGCAGAGACAGGCCAAGAGACCCAGTACTTC. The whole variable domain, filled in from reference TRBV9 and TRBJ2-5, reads DSGVTQTPKHLITATGQRVTLRCSPRSGDLSVYWYQQSLDQGLQFLIQYYNGEERAKGNILERFSAQQFPDLHSELNLSSLELGDSALYFCASSAETGQETQYFGPGTRLLVL.

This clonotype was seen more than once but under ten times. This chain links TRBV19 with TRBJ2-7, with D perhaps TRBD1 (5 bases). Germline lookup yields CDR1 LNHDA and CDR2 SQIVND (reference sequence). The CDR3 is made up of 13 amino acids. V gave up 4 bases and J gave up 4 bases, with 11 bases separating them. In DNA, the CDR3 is TGTGCCAGTAGTAAGACAGACCGATACGAGCAGTACTTC. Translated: CASSKTDRYEQYF.

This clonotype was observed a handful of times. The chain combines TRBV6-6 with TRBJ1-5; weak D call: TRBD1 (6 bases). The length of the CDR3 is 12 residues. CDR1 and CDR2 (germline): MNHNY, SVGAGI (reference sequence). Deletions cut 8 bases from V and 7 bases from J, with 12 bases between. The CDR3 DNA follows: TGTGCCAGCTGGGAGGGACACCAGCCCCAGCATTTT. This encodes CASWEGHQPQHF.

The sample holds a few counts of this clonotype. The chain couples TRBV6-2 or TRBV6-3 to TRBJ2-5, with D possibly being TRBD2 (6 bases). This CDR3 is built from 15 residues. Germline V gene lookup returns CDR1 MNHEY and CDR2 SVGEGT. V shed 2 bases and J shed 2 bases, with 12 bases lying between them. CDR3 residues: CASSYGLTSQETQYF. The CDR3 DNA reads TGTGCCAGCAGTTACGGACTGACTAGTCAAGAGACCCAGTACTTC.

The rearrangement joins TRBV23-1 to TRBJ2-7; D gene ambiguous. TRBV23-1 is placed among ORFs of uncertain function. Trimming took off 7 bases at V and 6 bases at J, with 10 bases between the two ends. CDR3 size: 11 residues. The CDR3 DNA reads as TGCGCCAGCACAAAACTGTGCGAGCAGTACTTC. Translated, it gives CASTKLCEQYF.

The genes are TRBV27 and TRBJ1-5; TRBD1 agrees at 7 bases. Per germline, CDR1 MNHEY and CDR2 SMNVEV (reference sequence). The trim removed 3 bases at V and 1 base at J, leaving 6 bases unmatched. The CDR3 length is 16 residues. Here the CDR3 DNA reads TGTGCCAGCAGTTTTTCGGGGACAGCGAGCAATCAGCCCCAGCATTTT. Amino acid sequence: CASSFSGTASNQPQHF.

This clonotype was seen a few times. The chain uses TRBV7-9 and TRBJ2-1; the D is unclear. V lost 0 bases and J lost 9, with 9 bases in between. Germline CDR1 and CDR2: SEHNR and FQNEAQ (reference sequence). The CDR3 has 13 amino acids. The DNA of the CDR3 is TGTGCCAGCAGCTTAGCGCCCCCGCCTGAGCAGTTCTTC. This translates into CASSLAPPPEQFF.

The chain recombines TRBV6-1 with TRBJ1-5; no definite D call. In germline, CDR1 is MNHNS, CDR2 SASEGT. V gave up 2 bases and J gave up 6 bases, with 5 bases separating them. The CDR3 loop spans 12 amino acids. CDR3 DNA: TGTGCCAGCAGTGAACAGGTTCAGCCCCAGCATTTT. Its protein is CASSEQVQPQHF.

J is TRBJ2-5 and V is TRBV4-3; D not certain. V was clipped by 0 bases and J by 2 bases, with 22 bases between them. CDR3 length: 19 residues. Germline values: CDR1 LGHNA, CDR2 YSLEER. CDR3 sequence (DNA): TGCGCCAGCAGCCAAGATATGGTCATAAAAGGTGGGGTACAAGAGACCCAGTACTTC. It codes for CASSQDMVIKGGVQETQYF.

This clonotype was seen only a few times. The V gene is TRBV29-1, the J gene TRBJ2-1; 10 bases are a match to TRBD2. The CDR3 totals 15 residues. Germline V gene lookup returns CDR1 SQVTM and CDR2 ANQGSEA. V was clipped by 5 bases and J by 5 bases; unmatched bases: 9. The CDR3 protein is CSVRFGTSENNEQFF. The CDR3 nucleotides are TGCAGCGTTAGGTTCGGGACTAGCGAGAACAATGAGCAGTTCTTC.

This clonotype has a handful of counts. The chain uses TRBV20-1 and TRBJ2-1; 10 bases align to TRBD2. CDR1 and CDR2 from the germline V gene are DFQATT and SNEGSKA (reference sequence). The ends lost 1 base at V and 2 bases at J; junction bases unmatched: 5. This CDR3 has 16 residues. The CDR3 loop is CSARGLAGEAYNEQFF. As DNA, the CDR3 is TGCAGTGCTAGAGGGCTAGCGGGGGAGGCCTACAATGAGCAGTTCTTC.

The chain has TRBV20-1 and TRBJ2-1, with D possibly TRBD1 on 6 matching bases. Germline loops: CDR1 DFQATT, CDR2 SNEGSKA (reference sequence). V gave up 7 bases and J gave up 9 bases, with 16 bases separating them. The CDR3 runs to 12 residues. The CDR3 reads CSEDRNRGEQFF. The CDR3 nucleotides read TGCAGTGAAGACAGGAACCGTGGTGAGCAGTTCTTC.

The CDR3: CAISEVPGQGATVNEQFF. Here the CDR3 DNA reads TGTGCCATCAGTGAAGTCCCCGGACAGGGGGCAACGGTCAATGAGCAGTTCTTC. The V gene is TRBV10-3, the J gene TRBJ2-1; 11 positions match TRBD1. The V segment lost 3 bases and the J segment 6 bases; nucleotides outside the gene matches: 13. Germline V gene data show CDR1 as ENHRY and CDR2 as SYGVKD. The CDR3 is made up of 18 amino acids.

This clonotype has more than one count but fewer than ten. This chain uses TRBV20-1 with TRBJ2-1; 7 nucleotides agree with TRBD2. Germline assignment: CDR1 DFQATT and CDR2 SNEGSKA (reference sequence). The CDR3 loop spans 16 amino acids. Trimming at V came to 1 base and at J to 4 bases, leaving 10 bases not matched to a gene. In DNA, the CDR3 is TGCAGTGCTAGAGCCCAAAATAGCGGGTTTTACAATGAGCAGTTCTTC. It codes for CSARAQNSGFYNEQFF.

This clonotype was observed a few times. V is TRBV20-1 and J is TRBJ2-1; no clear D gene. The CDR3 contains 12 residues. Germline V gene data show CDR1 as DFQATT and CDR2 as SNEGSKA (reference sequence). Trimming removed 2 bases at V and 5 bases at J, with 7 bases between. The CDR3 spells CSARLDDNEQFF. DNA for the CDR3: TGCAGTGCTAGACTGGACGACAATGAGCAGTTCTTC.

The CDR3 is CASSPLAGDSYEQYF. The CDR3, as DNA: TGTGCCAGCAGTCCACTAGCGGGTGACTCCTACGAGCAGTACTTC. The chain joins TRBV12-3 or TRBV12-4 to TRBJ2-7, with 9 bases aligning to TRBD2. The CDR3 totals 15 residues. V lost 5 bases to trimming and J lost 0 bases; unmatched junction nucleotides: 5.

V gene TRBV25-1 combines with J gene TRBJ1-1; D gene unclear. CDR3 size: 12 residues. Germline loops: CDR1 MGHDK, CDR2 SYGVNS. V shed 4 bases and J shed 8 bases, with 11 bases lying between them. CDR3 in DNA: TGTGCCAGCAGTGGTGACACCAGCGAAGCTTTCTTT. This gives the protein CASSGDTSEAFF.

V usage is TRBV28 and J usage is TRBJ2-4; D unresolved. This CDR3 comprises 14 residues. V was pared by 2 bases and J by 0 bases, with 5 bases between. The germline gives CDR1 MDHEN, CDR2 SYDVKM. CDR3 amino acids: CASSLPIAKNIQYF. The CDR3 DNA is TGTGCCAGCAGTTTACCCATAGCCAAAAACATTCAGTACTTC.